The 22 T cell receptor beta chains reported below all come from one sample, sequenced in a study of T cells in pancreatic ductal adenocarcinoma. Selected pancreatic ductal adenocarcinoma patients had undergone surgery without neoadjuvant therapy. This table comes from immunoSEQ multiplex PCR, and its TCRdb copy is limited to in-frame clones, with some not included. The sample lists just under 30,000 clones, more than 90% occurring once. Sequenced input: PBMCs. The receptor source for this set is a human donor with pancreatic ductal adenocarcinoma.

The CDR3 DNA follows: TGTGCCAGCAGCTCGGGACTGGGGAGCTCCTACGAGCAGTACTTC. Its protein is CASSSGLGSSYEQYF. V and J are TRBV7-3 and TRBJ2-7, with D possibly being TRBD2 (6 bases). The CDR3 sequence is 15 residues long. V was trimmed by 4 bases and J by 0 bases, leaving 13 bases between them. CDR1 and CDR2 (germline): SGHTA, FQGTGA.

This sequence joins TRBV10-3 and TRBJ2-1; 8 bases are shared with TRBD1. V gave up 8 bases and J gave up 2 bases; unmatched junction bases: 5. From germline, CDR1 is ENHRY and CDR2 SYGVKD. The CDR3 sequence is 14 residues long. The CDR3, as DNA: TGTGCCATCGGCGACAGGGGACCCTACAATGAGCAGTTCTTC. This encodes CAIGDRGPYNEQFF.

This clone was detected only once. The CDR3 reads CASSQDWSLNLYNEQFF. The CDR3 bases are TGCGCCAGCAGCCAAGATTGGAGTCTTAACCTCTACAATGAGCAGTTCTTC. The chain has TRBV4-3 and TRBJ2-1; D is unclear. CDR1 and CDR2 (germline): LGHNA, YSLEER. CDR3 length: 17 residues. V lost 0 bases and J 3 bases, leaving 15 bases between the germline ends.

The table lists this clone with a count of one. The DNA for the CDR3 is TGTGCCAGCAGATCCGACATTGGGGGACCCTACGAGCAGTACTTC. Residues: CASRSDIGGPYEQYF. The chain recombines TRBV6-9 with TRBJ2-7; D might be TRBD1 or TRBD2, each matching 5 bases. V gave up 6 bases and J gave up 2 bases, with 17 bases separating them. CDR1 and CDR2 from the germline V gene are MNHGY and SVAAGI. The CDR3 spans 15 residues.

The chain combines TRBV9 with TRBJ2-3; D is unclear. The V gene's germline CDR1 is SGDLS and CDR2 YYNGEE. V was shortened by 0 bases and J by 0 bases, with 5 bases between the two germline ends. The CDR3 runs to 14 residues. For the CDR3, the DNA is TGTGCCAGCAGCGTAGACACTAGCACAGATACGCAGTATTTT. Its translation is CASSVDTSTDTQYF. Drawing the rest from reference TRBV9 and TRBJ2-3, the complete variable domain is DSGVTQTPKHLITATGQRVTLRCSPRSGDLSVYWYQQSLDQGLQFLIQYYNGEERAKGNILERFSAQQFPDLHSELNLSSLELGDSALYFCASSVDTSTDTQYFGPGTRLTVL.

The V call is TRBV7-9, the J call TRBJ2-7; maybe TRBD2 (6 bases). Per germline, CDR1 SEHNR and CDR2 FQNEAQ (reference sequence). Deletions cut 7 bases from V and 6 bases from J, with 13 bases between. The CDR3 is 12 amino acids. CDR3 sequence: CASTPSGGEQYF. The CDR3 coding sequence is TGTGCCAGCACCCCCTCCGGGGGCGAGCAGTACTTC.

A single count supports this clone. The chain uses TRBV10-3 and TRBJ2-3; 10 bases are shared with TRBD1. The CDR3 contains 14 residues. With V trimmed by 6 bases and J by 4 bases, 4 bases remained unmatched. The germline V gene encodes CDR1 ENHRY and CDR2 SYGVKD. The DNA for the CDR3 is TGTGCCATCAGAGCAGACAGGGGGCCAGATACGCAGTATTTT. This gives the protein CAIRADRGPDTQYF.

The chain joins TRBV5-4 to TRBJ2-5, with TRBD1 matching 8 bases. Germline V gives CDR1 SGHNT, CDR2 YYREEE (reference sequence). The CDR3 is 14 residues long. V gave up 1 base and J gave up 5 bases; unmatched junction bases: 4. Here the CDR3 DNA reads TGTGCCAGCAGCTTGACAGGGGGAAGGGAGACCCAGTACTTC. This gives the protein CASSLTGGRETQYF. Complete variable domain (other parts from reference TRBV5-4 and TRBJ2-5): ETGVTQSPTHLIKTRGQQVTLRCSSQSGHNTVSWYQQALGQGPQFIFQYYREEENGRGNFPPRFSGLQFPNYSSELNVNALELDDSALYLCASSLTGGRETQYFGPGTRLLVL.

This clone was counted a single time. J is TRBJ2-7 and V is TRBV5-1, with D maybe TRBD1 (6 bases). Germline CDR1 SGHRS, CDR2 YFSETQ. V was cut by 4 bases and J by 5 bases, with 25 bases left in between. The CDR3 has 17 residues. The CDR3 loop is CASSSHRLTGTRNEQYF. DNA for the CDR3: TGCGCCAGCAGCAGTCACAGGCTGACAGGAACCAGGAACGAGCAGTACTTC.

The gene calls are TRBV10-3 and TRBJ2-7, with D unclear. Trimming took 3 bases from V and 3 from J, leaving 18 bases between them. The CDR3 is 16 amino acids. Germline CDR1 and CDR2: ENHRY and SYGVKD. The CDR3 loop reads CAISDPRSPQGYEQYF. In DNA form, the CDR3 reads TGTGCCATCAGTGACCCAAGGAGTCCCCAAGGCTACGAGCAGTACTTC.

The chain employs TRBV7-2 and TRBJ2-7; the D call may be TRBD1 or TRBD2 (6 bases each). V was trimmed by 5 bases and J by 4 bases, leaving 18 bases between them. The germline CDR1 and CDR2 sequences are SGHTA and FQGNSA. The CDR3 runs to 15 residues. In DNA, the CDR3 is TGTGCCAGCAGCCCTGGAGGGGGGTTGGGATACGAGCAGTACTTC. Amino acid sequence: CASSPGGGLGYEQYF.

The chain combines TRBV6-5 with TRBJ2-4; 9 nucleotides align to TRBD1. The V gene's germline CDR1 is MNHEY and CDR2 SVGAGI. CDR3 size: 14 residues. V lost 7 bases to trimming and J lost 7 bases; unmatched junction nucleotides: 8. The CDR3, as DNA: TGTGCCAGCAACGACCTTACAGGGGGCAACATTCAGTACTTC. It translates to CASNDLTGGNIQYF.

The rearrangement joins TRBV30 to TRBJ2-7; 9 positions match TRBD2. In germline, CDR1 is GTSNPN, CDR2 SVGIG (reference sequence). The V gene end was trimmed by 3 bases and the J gene end by 7 bases; junction bases not matched to a gene: 4. This CDR3 spans 12 amino acids. The CDR3 bases are TGTGCCTGGAGCGGGAGCGGGAGGGAGCAGTACTTC. The encoded protein is CAWSGSGREQYF.

The chain links TRBV5-4 to TRBJ2-5; 11 nucleotides match TRBD2. The CDR3 covers 15 residues. Germline values: CDR1 SGHNT, CDR2 YYREEE (reference sequence). Trimming at V came to 4 bases and at J to 5 bases, leaving 7 bases not matched to a gene. For the CDR3, the DNA is TGTGCCAGCAGCGCTGTAGCGGGAGGGGAGGAGACCCAGTACTTC. This encodes CASSAVAGGEETQYF. Full variable domain (missing parts from reference TRBV5-4 and TRBJ2-5): ETGVTQSPTHLIKTRGQQVTLRCSSQSGHNTVSWYQQALGQGPQFIFQYYREEENGRGNFPPRFSGLQFPNYSSELNVNALELDDSALYLCASSAVAGGEETQYFGPGTRLLVL.

The chain recombines TRBV19 with TRBJ2-1, with 7 bases lining up with TRBD2. With 1 base clipped from V and 6 bases from J, the junction kept 6 bases outside the gene matches. This CDR3 contains 15 residues. CDR1 is LNHDA, CDR2 SQIVND, per germline (reference sequence). This CDR3 reads CASSIGAGVPNEQFF. The CDR3 DNA reads as TGTGCCAGTAGTATAGGGGCGGGAGTCCCCAATGAGCAGTTCTTC.

This chain uses TRBV28 with TRBJ1-5; a possible D gene is TRBD1 (6 bases). V lost 6 bases to trimming and J lost 7 bases, with 25 bases between them. The CDR3 extends over 17 amino acids. Germline V gene sequence: CDR1 MDHEN, CDR2 SYDVKM. CDR3 DNA sequence: TGTGCCAGCAGCCCAGCCCTGGGGGCCGAAGAAGGACAGCCCCAGCATTTT. Amino acids: CASSPALGAEEGQPQHF.

The genes are TRBV10-3 and TRBJ1-3; D is unresolved. CDR1 is ENHRY, CDR2 SYGVKD, per germline. V was cut by 3 bases and J by 4 bases, with 7 bases left in between. The CDR3 consists of 13 residues. The DNA of the CDR3 is TGTGCCATCAGTGAAGGCAGAGGAAACACCATATATTTT. Its translation: CAISEGRGNTIYF.

The genes are TRBV19 and TRBJ1-5; TRBD1 aligns across 7 bases. Per germline, CDR1 LNHDA and CDR2 SQIVND (reference sequence). V lost 6 bases and J lost 3; bases outside the gene matches: 14. The CDR3 consists of 17 residues. The CDR3 DNA reads as TGTGCCAGTAGCCCCAGTATGGGGACAGCCTACAATCAGCCCCAGCATTTT. It encodes CASSPSMGTAYNQPQHF.

V usage is TRBV15 and J usage is TRBJ2-3, with 8 bases matching TRBD2. The CDR3 contains 16 residues. Trimming took 3 bases from V and 7 from J; bases not matched to a gene: 12. Germline-derived CDR1 and CDR2 are LNHNV and YYDKDF (reference sequence). CDR3 sequence (DNA): TGTGCCACCAGCAGTTCCCCGGGACTAGTCAGCTATACGCAGTATTTT. Amino acids: CATSSSPGLVSYTQYF. The complete variable domain, with remaining parts taken from reference TRBV15 and TRBJ2-3, reads DAMVIQNPRYQVTQFGKPVTLSCSQTLNHNVMYWYQQKSSQAPKLLFHYYDKDFNNEADTPDNFQSRRPNTSFCFLDIRSPGLGDTAMYLCATSSSPGLVSYTQYFGPGTRLTVL.

The chain recombines TRBV7-9 with TRBJ1-1; D uncertain. Trimming removed 0 bases from V and 10 bases from J, with 6 bases in between. From germline, CDR1 is SEHNR and CDR2 FQNEAQ (reference sequence). The CDR3 runs 11 residues. CDR3 nucleotide sequence: TGTGCCAGCAGCTTAGCCCTTGGAGCTTTCTTT. Translating it yields CASSLALGAFF. Full variable domain (outside the CDR3, taken from reference TRBV7-9 and TRBJ1-1): DTGVSQNPRHKITKRGQNVTFRCDPISEHNRLYWYRQTLGQGPEFLTYFQNEAQLEKSRLLSDRFSAERPKGSFSTLEIQRTEQGDSAMYLCASSLALGAFFGQGTRLTVV.

V gene TRBV5-1 combines with J gene TRBJ2-7, with 8 positions matching TRBD2. Trimming at V came to 4 bases and at J to 0 bases, leaving 3 bases not matched to a gene. CDR1 and CDR2 from the germline V gene are SGHRS and YFSETQ. CDR3 length: 14 amino acids. The CDR3 DNA is TGCGCCAGCAGCCTGGGGACTAGCTCCTACGAGCAGTACTTC. The encoded protein is CASSLGTSSYEQYF.

This clone was observed a single time. V and J are TRBV28 and TRBJ1-4, with D possibly being TRBD1 (5 bases). Germline CDR1 and CDR2: MDHEN and SYDVKM. With 5 bases removed from V and 5 bases from J, the gap between germline ends came to 18 bases. This CDR3 has 16 residues. The CDR3 spells CASSPTLGGANEKLFF. CDR3 DNA: TGTGCCAGCAGTCCTACCCTGGGAGGGGCGAATGAAAAACTGTTTTTT.